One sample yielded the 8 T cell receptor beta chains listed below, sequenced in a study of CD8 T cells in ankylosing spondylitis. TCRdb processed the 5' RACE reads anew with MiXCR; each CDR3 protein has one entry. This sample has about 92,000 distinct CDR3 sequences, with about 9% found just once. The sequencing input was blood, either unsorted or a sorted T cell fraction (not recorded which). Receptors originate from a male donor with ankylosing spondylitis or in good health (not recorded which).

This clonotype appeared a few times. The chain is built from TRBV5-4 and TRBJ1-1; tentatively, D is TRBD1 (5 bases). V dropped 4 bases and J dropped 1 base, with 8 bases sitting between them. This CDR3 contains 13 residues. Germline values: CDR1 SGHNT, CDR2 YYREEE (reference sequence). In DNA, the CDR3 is TGTGCCAGCAGCATAGGACAGAACACTGAAGCTTTCTTT. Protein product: CASSIGQNTEAFF.

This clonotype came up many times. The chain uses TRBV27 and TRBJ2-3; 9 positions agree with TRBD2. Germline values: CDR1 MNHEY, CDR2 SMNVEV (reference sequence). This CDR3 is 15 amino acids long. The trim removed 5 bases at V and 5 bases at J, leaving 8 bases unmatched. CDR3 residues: CASSPASGAIDTQYF. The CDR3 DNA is TGTGCCAGCAGTCCCGCTAGCGGGGCTATAGATACGCAGTATTTT.

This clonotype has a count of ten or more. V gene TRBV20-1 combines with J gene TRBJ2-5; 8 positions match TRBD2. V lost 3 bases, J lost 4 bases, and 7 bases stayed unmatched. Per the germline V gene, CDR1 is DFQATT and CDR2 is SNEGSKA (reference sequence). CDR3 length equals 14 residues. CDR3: CSASQLAVGETQYF. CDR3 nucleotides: TGCAGTGCTAGTCAACTAGCGGTGGGAGAGACCCAGTACTTC.

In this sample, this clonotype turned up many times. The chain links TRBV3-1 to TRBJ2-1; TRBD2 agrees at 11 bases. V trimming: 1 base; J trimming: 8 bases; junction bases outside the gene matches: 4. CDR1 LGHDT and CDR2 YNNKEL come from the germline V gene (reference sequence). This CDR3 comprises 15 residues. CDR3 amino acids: CASSQASGGSDEQFF. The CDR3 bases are TGTGCCAGCAGCCAAGCTAGCGGGGGGTCCGATGAGCAGTTCTTC.

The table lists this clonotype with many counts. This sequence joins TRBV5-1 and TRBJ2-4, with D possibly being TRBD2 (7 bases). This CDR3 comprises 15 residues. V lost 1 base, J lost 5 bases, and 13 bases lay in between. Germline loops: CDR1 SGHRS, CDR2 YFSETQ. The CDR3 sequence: CASSLTGGRQNIQYF. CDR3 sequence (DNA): TGCGCCAGCAGCTTGACGGGGGGCAGACAAAACATTCAGTACTTC.

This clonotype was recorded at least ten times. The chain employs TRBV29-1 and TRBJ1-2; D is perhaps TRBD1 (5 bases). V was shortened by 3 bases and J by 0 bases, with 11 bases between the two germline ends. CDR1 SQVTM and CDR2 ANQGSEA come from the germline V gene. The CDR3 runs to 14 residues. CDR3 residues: CSVDGSGANYGYTF. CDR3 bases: TGCAGCGTTGATGGCTCGGGGGCTAACTATGGCTACACCTTC.

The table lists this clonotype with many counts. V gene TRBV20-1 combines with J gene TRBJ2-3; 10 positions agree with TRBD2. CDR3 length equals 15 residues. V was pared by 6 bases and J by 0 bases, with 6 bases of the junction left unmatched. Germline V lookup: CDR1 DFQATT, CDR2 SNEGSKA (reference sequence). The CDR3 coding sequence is TGCAGTGCCTTAGCGGGGGGTTATAGCACAGATACGCAGTATTTT. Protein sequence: CSALAGGYSTDTQYF.

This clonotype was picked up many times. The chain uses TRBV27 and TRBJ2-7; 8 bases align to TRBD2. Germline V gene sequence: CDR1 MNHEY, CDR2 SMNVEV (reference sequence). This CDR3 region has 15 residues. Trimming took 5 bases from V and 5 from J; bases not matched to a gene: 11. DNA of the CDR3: TGTGCCAGCAGTCCAACACTTAGCGGGGTGGACGAGCAGTACTTC. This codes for CASSPTLSGVDEQYF.